The next 17 T cell receptor beta chains were all read from a single sample in a study of regulatory T cells in long-lasting Graves disease. For TCR beta, libraries came from iRepertoire HTBI primers and Arm-PCR of CDR3 regions. TCRdb independently ran MiXCR on the multiplex PCR reads; one entry per CDR3 protein. The profile shows fewer than 350,000 distinct CDR3 sequences, 18% of them singletons. Time point noted: newly diagnosed GD, antithyroid drugs for less than 3 months. The TCR library was prepared using RNA isolated from PBMCs. Specimen: peripheral blood mononuclear cells (PBMCs), collected at new diagnosis, from a patient treated with antithyroid drugs. These receptors all stem from a female donor with Graves disease.

The chain uses TRBV12-3 or TRBV12-4 and TRBJ2-5; 16 bases map to TRBD2. V was pared by 5 bases and J by 6 bases, with 9 bases of the junction left unmatched. CDR3 length: 17 amino acids. CDR3 sequence reads: CASSQPGLAGGEKTQYF. The CDR3, as DNA: TGTGCCAGCAGTCAGCCGGGACTAGCGGGAGGGGAGAAGACCCAGTACTTC.

This clonotype was picked up many times. The chain is built from TRBV19 and TRBJ2-3, with D perhaps TRBD1 or TRBD2 (5 bases each). Germline assignment: CDR1 LNHDA and CDR2 SQIVND (reference sequence). V lost 8 bases and J 3 bases, leaving 15 bases between the germline ends. The CDR3 covers 14 residues. CDR3 protein: CASRGGVRTDTQYF. In DNA form, the CDR3 reads TGTGCCAGTCGTGGGGGAGTGAGAACAGATACGCAGTATTTT.

This clonotype was detected a few times. The gene calls are TRBV5-4 and TRBJ2-1, with 12 bases identical to TRBD2. Germline V gives CDR1 SGHNT, CDR2 YYREEE (reference sequence). The CDR3 is made up of 18 amino acids. V gave up 4 bases and J gave up 5 bases; unmatched junction bases: 13. This CDR3 is CASSHLRLAGVRNNEQFF. In DNA form, the CDR3 reads TGTGCCAGCAGCCATCTGCGACTAGCGGGAGTTAGAAACAATGAGCAGTTCTTC.

This chain joins TRBV5-1 and TRBJ2-2; D gene unclear. Trimming cost V 5 bases and J 4 bases, with 3 bases left between them. The CDR3 is made up of 11 amino acids. The V gene's germline CDR1 is SGHRS and CDR2 YFSETQ. DNA of the CDR3: TGCGCCAGCAGACTCACCGGGGAGCTGTTTTTT. Translation gives CASRLTGELFF.

This clonotype was counted ten times or more. The V and J genes are TRBV27 and TRBJ2-4; 11 bases map to TRBD2. The V gene's germline CDR1 is MNHEY and CDR2 SMNVEV (reference sequence). V shed 5 bases and J 6 bases; nucleotides not matched to a gene: 6. The CDR3 has 15 amino acids. The CDR3 loop reads CASSPTSGNLNIQYF. The CDR3, as DNA: TGTGCCAGCAGTCCGACTAGCGGGAATTTAAACATTCAGTACTTC.

This clonotype appeared many times. J is TRBJ2-7 and V is TRBV3-1; 10 bases fit TRBD1. This CDR3 is built from 15 residues. Per the germline V gene, CDR1 is LGHDT and CDR2 is YNNKEL (reference sequence). Unmatched junction bases numbered 10, after V lost 4 bases and J lost 7 bases. Here the CDR3 reads CASSLTLTGGREQYF. DNA for the CDR3: TGTGCCAGCAGCCTCACTCTGACAGGGGGCCGTGAGCAGTACTTC.

The chain employs TRBV18 and TRBJ2-7; D might be TRBD2 (5 bases). Germline values: CDR1 KGHSH, CDR2 LQKENI. The CDR3 covers 16 residues. V lost 0 bases and J lost 6, with 18 bases in between. The CDR3 region has the DNA TGTGCCAGCTCACCACCGGTCAGGCCTCCCGGAGGCGAGCAGTACTTC. It encodes CASSPPVRPPGGEQYF.

V usage is TRBV13 and J usage is TRBJ2-3; D is possibly TRBD1 (5 bases). V shed 6 bases and J shed 2 bases, with 12 bases lying between them. This CDR3 is built from 14 residues. From germline, CDR1 is PRHDT and CDR2 FYEKMQ (reference sequence). Written as DNA, the CDR3 is TGTGCCAGCAGTGACCAGGGATACACAGATACGCAGTATTTT. Amino acids: CASSDQGYTDTQYF.

This clonotype was counted once. The chain employs TRBV2 and TRBJ2-3; 11 bases agree with TRBD2. The germline gives CDR1 SNHLY, CDR2 FYNNEI. The CDR3 has 15 amino acids. Trimming at V came to 8 bases and at J to 3 bases, leaving 7 bases not matched to a gene. CDR3 nucleotides: TGTGCCAGCGGCCGACTAGCGGGAAGGACAGATACGCAGTATTTT. Its protein product is CASGRLAGRTDTQYF.

This clonotype was observed many times. The CDR3 region has the DNA TGTGCCAGTCTCGGGGGTGACTACGAGCAGTACTTC. This codes for CASLGGDYEQYF. J is TRBJ2-7 and V is TRBV7-9, with TRBD2 as a possible D gene (6 bases). Germline V CDR1 and CDR2: SEHNR, FQNEAQ (reference sequence). V lost 9 bases and J lost 3, with 12 bases in between. This CDR3 is built from 12 residues. The full variable domain, in which reference TRBV7-9 and TRBJ2-7 provide the parts outside the CDR3, is DTGVSQNPRHKITKRGQNVTFRCDPISEHNRLYWYRQTLGQGPEFLTYFQNEAQLEKSRLLSDRFSAERPKGSFSTLEIQRTEQGDSAMYLCASLGGDYEQYFGPGTRLTVT.

V is TRBV20-1 and J is TRBJ1-2; no clear D. The CDR3 sequence is 13 residues long. CDR1 and CDR2 from the germline V gene are DFQATT and SNEGSKA (reference sequence). V was trimmed by 6 bases and J by 4 bases, leaving 15 bases between them. CDR3 bases: TGCAGTGCCACGGGCAACGGAGGCTATGGCTACACCTTC. It encodes CSATGNGGYGYTF.

This clonotype occurred many times. This chain links TRBV15 with TRBJ2-3, with no clear D. The CDR3 runs to 13 residues. Per germline, CDR1 LNHNV and CDR2 YYDKDF (reference sequence). V gave up 4 bases and J gave up 2 bases, with 7 bases separating them. The DNA of the CDR3 is TGTGCCACCAGCACGTCCTACACAGATACGCAGTATTTT. Encoded protein: CATSTSYTDTQYF.

This clonotype has just a few counts. This could be a read error, since a much larger clone is one nucleotide away. The chain joins TRBV11-3 to TRBJ2-5, with a tentative D call TRBD2 (6 bases). Germline V gene lookup returns CDR1 SGHNT and CDR2 YENEEA. This CDR3 spans 16 amino acids. DNA of the CDR3: TGTGCCAGCAGCCTCCGAGCTAGGGACTTTCAAGAGACCCACTACTTC. This sequence encodes CASSLRARDFQETHYF. Full variable domain (remainder filled in from reference TRBV11-3 and TRBJ2-5): EAGVVQSPRYKIIEKKQPVAFWCNPISGHNTLYWYLQNLGQGPELLIRYENEEAVDDSQLPKDRFSAERLKGVDSTLKIQPAELGDSAVYLCASSLRARDFQETHYFGPGTRLLVL.

In its sample, this clonotype was seen many times. The chain couples TRBV2 to TRBJ2-7; possibly TRBD1 for D (5 bases). The CDR3 length is 13 residues. The V gene's germline CDR1 is SNHLY and CDR2 FYNNEI. Trimming took 6 bases from V and 3 from J, leaving 12 bases between them. CDR3 in DNA: TGTGCCAGCAGAGAGACAGCTCGCTACGAGCAGTACTTC. Translating it yields CASRETARYEQYF.

This clonotype appeared many times. The CDR3 coding sequence is TGCGCCAGCAGCATGGGACTAGCGGGAGGTGGAGGCTACAATGAGCAGTTCTTC. Translated, it gives CASSMGLAGGGGYNEQFF. The rearrangement links TRBV5-1 to TRBJ2-1, with 15 positions matching TRBD2. The CDR3 runs 18 residues. The germline V gene has CDR1 SGHRS and CDR2 YFSETQ. The J segment lost 3 bases and the V segment lost 4 bases, leaving 8 bases of the junction unmatched. The full variable domain, in which reference TRBV5-1 and TRBJ2-1 provide the parts outside the CDR3, is KAGVTQTPRYLIKTRGQQVTLSCSPISGHRSVSWYQQTPGQGLQFLFEYFSETQRNKGNFPGRFSGRQFSNSRSEMNVSTLELGDSALYLCASSMGLAGGGGYNEQFFGPGTRLTVL.

On this clonotype: The junction differs from germline at one of its ends, possibly a read error. The V call is TRBV5-1, the J call TRBJ2-3; 9 nucleotides align to TRBD1. Germline CDR1 is SGHRS and CDR2 is YFSETQ. The CDR3 length is 15 residues. CDR3 sequence (DNA): TGCGCCACCAGCTTGGGAAGGACAGGGGCAGATACGCAGTATTTT. It codes for CATSLGRTGADTQYF. The variable domain in full, with the rest retrieved from reference TRBV5-1 and TRBJ2-3, is KAGVTQTPRYLIKTRGQQVTLSCSPISGHRSVSWYQQTPGQGLQFLFEYFSETQRNKGNFPGRFSGRQFSNSRSEMNVSTLELGDSALYLCATSLGRTGADTQYFGPGTRLTVL.

At least ten counts were recorded for this clonotype. The gene calls are TRBV2 and TRBJ2-5; D ambiguous. Germline CDR1 SNHLY, CDR2 FYNNEI. The CDR3 consists of 14 residues. V shed 2 bases and J shed 5 bases, with 12 bases lying between them. CDR3 DNA: TGTGCCAGCAGTGAAAAATGGCCCGGGGAGACCCAGTACTTC. It yields the protein CASSEKWPGETQYF. Using reference TRBV2 and TRBJ2-5 for the parts outside the CDR3, the full variable domain is EPEVTQTPSHQVTQMGQEVILRCVPISNHLYFYWYRQILGQKVEFLVSFYNNEISEKSEIFDDQFSVERPDGSNFTLKIRSTKLEDSAMYFCASSEKWPGETQYFGPGTRLLVL.